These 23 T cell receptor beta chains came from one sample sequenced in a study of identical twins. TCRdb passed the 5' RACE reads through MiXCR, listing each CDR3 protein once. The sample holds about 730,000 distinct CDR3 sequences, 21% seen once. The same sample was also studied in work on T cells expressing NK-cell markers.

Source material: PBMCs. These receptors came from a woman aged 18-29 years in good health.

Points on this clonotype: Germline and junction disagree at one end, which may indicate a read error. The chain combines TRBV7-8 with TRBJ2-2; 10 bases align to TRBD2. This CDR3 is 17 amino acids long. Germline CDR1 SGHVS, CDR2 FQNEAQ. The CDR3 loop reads CASSLAGAFASTGELFF. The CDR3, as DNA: TGTGCCAGCAGCCTAGCGGGGGCGTTTGCCAGCACCGGGGAGCTGTTTTTT.

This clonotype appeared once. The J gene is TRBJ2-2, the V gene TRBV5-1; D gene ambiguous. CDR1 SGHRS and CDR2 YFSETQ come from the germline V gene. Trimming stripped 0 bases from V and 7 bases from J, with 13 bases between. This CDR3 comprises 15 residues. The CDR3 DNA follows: TGCGCCAGCAGCTTGGTCCAGGTTCGAGTCGGGGAGCTGTTTTTT. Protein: CASSLVQVRVGELFF.

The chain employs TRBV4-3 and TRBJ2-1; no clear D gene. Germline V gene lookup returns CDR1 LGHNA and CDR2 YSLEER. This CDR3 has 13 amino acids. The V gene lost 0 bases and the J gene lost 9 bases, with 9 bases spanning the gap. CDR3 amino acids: CASSQETRVEQFF. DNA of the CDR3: TGCGCCAGCAGCCAAGAAACTCGGGTTGAGCAGTTCTTC.

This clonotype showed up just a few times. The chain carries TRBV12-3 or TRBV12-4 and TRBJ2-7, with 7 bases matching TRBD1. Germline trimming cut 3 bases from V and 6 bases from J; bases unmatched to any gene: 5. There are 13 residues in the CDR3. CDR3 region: CASSFYRGSEQYF. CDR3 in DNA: TGTGCCAGCAGTTTCTACAGGGGAAGCGAGCAGTACTTC.

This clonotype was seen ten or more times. CDR3 sequence (DNA): TGCAGTGCTAGAGATGGGCAGGGGGCACATACGCAGTATTTT. Amino acids: CSARDGQGAHTQYF. This chain uses TRBV20-1 with TRBJ2-3, with 8 positions matching TRBD1. This CDR3 region has 14 residues. The J segment lost 7 bases and the V segment lost 0 bases, leaving 6 bases of the junction unmatched. The germline V gene encodes CDR1 DFQATT and CDR2 SNEGSKA (reference sequence).

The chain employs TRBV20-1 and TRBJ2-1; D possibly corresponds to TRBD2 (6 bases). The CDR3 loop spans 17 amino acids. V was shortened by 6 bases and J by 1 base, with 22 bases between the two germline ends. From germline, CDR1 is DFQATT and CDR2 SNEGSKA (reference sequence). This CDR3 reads CSAYTIASERSYNEQFF. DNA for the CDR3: TGCAGTGCCTATACGATCGCTAGCGAAAGGTCCTACAATGAGCAGTTCTTC.

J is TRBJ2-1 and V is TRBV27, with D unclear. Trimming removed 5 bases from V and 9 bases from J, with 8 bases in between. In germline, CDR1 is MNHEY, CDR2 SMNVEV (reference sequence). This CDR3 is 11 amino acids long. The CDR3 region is CASSRASEQFF. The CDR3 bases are TGTGCCAGCAGTCGTGCAAGTGAGCAGTTCTTC.

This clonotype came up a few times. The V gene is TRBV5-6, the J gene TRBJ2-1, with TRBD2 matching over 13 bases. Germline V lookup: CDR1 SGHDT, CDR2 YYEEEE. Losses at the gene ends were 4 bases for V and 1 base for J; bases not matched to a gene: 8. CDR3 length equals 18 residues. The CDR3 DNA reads TGTGCCAGCAGCGGCGGACTAGCGGGAGTAGGTTCCTACAATGAGCAGTTCTTC. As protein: CASSGGLAGVGSYNEQFF.

The CDR3 region is CASSILPPGQGTGGELFF. The CDR3 DNA reads TGCGCCAGCAGCATCCTTCCTCCGGGACAGGGTACGGGCGGGGAGCTGTTTTTT. The V gene is TRBV5-1, the J gene TRBJ2-2, with TRBD1 matching over 9 bases. The trim removed 4 bases at V and 7 bases at J, leaving 17 bases unmatched. The CDR3 sequence is 18 residues long. Per the germline V gene, CDR1 is SGHRS and CDR2 is YFSETQ.

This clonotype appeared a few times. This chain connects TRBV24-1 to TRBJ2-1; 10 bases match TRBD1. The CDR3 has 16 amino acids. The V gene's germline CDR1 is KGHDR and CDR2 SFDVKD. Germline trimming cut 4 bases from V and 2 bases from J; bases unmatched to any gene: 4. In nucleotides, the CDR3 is TGTGCCACCAGTGAGGCCGGGACAGGGGCCTACAATGAGCAGTTCTTC. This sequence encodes CATSEAGTGAYNEQFF.

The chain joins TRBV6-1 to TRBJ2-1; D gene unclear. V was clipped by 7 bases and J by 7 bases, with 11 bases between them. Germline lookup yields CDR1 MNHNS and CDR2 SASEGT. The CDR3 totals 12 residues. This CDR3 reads CASKIGGNEQFF. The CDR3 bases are TGTGCCAGCAAGATAGGTGGGAATGAGCAGTTCTTC.

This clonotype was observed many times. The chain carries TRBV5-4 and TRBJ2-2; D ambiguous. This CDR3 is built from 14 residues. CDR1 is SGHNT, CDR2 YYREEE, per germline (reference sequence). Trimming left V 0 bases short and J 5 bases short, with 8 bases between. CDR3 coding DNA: TGTGCCAGCAGCTTGGGACCGAGTACCGGGGAGCTGTTTTTT. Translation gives CASSLGPSTGELFF.

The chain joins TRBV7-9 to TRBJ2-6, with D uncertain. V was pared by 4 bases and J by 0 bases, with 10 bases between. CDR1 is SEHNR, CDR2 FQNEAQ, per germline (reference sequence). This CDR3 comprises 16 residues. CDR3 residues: CASSYFRSSGANVLTF. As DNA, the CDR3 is TGTGCCAGCAGCTACTTCAGAAGCTCTGGGGCCAACGTCCTGACTTTC.

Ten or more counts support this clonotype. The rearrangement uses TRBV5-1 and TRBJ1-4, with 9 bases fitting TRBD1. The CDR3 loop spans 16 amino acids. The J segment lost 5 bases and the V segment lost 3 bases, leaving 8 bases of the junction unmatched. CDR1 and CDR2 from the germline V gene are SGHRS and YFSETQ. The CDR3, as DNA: TGCGCCAGCAGCTACTACGGACAGGGGACGAATGAAAAACTGTTTTTT. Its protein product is CASSYYGQGTNEKLFF.

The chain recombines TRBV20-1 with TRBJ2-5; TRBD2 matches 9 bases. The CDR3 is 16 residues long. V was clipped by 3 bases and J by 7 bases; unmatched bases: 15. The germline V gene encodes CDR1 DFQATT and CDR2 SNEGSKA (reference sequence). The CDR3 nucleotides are TGCAGTGCTAGCGTCCCCCCGCGGGGGGGACCTATGACCCAGTACTTC. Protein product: CSASVPPRGGPMTQYF.

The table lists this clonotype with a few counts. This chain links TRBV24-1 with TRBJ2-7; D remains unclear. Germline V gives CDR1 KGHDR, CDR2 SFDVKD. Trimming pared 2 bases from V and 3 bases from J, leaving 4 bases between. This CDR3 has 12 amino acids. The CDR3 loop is CATSDYSYEQYF. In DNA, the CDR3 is TGTGCCACCAGTGATTACAGCTACGAGCAGTACTTC.

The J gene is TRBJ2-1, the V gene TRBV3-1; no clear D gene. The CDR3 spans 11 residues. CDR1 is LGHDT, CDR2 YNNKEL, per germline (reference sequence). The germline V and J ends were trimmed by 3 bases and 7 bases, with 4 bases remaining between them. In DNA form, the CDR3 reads TGTGCCAGCAGCCACGCGAATGAGCAGTTCTTC. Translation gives CASSHANEQFF.

The CDR3 protein is CASSWAGISYEQYF. The CDR3, as DNA: TGTGCCAGCAGTTGGGCGGGGATCTCCTACGAGCAGTACTTC. The V and J genes are TRBV6-5 and TRBJ2-7; perhaps TRBD2 as D (6 bases). In germline, CDR1 is MNHEY, CDR2 SVGAGI. The CDR3 covers 14 residues. V dropped 4 bases and J dropped 0 bases, with 10 bases sitting between them.

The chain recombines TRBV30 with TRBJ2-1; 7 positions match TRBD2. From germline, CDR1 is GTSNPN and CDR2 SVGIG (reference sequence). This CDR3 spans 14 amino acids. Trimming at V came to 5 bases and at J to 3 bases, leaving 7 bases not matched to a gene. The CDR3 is CAWVPSGIYNEQFF. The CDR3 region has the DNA TGTGCCTGGGTCCCCAGCGGGATCTACAATGAGCAGTTCTTC. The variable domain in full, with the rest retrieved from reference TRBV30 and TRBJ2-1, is SQTIHQWPATLVQPVGSPLSLECTVEGTSNPNLYWYRQAAGRGLQLLFYSVGIGQISSEVPQNLSASRPQDRQFILSSKKLLLSDSGFYLCAWVPSGIYNEQFFGPGTRLTVL.

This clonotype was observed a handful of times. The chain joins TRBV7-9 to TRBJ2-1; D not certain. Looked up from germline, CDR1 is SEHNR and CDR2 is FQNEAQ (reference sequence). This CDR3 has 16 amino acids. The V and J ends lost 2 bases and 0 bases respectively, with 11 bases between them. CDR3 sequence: CASSLLAAFSYNEQFF. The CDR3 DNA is TGTGCCAGCAGCTTATTGGCGGCCTTCTCCTACAATGAGCAGTTCTTC.

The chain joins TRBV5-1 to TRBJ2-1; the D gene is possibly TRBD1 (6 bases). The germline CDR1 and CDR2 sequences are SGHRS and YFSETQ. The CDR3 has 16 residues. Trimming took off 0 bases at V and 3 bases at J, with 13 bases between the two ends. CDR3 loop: CASSLAATGIYNEQFF. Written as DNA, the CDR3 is TGCGCCAGCAGCTTGGCGGCCACAGGGATCTACAATGAGCAGTTCTTC. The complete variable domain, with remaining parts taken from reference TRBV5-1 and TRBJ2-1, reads KAGVTQTPRYLIKTRGQQVTLSCSPISGHRSVSWYQQTPGQGLQFLFEYFSETQRNKGNFPGRFSGRQFSNSRSEMNVSTLELGDSALYLCASSLAATGIYNEQFFGPGTRLTVL.

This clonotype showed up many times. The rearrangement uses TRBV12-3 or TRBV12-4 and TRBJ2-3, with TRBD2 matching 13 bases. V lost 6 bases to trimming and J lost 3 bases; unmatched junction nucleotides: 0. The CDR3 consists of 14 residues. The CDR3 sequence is CASRLAGGTDTQYF. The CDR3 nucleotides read TGTGCCAGCAGACTAGCGGGGGGGACAGATACGCAGTATTTT.

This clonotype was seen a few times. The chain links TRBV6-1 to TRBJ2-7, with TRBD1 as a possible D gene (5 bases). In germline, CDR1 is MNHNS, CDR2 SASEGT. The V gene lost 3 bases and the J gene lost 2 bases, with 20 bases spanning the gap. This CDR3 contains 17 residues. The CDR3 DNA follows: TGTGCCAGCAGTGATCCCCCCCAAAGGGGCGCTACCTACGAGCAGTACTTC. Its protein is CASSDPPQRGATYEQYF.